One T cell receptor beta chain is described in this entry. Its antigen is currently unknown. The data belong to a study of cytomegalovirus exposure and HLA in healthy donors. Study findings and constraints: In a later analysis, V- and J-gene trimming of beta chains associated with a DCLRE1C missense variant, replicated independently. Further analysis, carried out later, found HLA-associated TCR beta chains more clonally expanded than equally common other chains. In a later analysis, fewer than 20,000 TCR beta sequences were associated with HLA alleles at 0.05 false discovery rate.

Both 60 Vbeta primers and 13 Jbeta primers went into the PCR. In the source study's methods: In a later analysis, 75 million to 85 million unique TCR beta chains included roughly 11 million shared by two or more donors. Assay used: immunoSEQ multiplex PCR; TCRdb lists only in-frame clones, some missing. The V and J calls and clone size come from that table; D and trimming were worked out from the DNA. Of about 140,000 clones in the sample, 80% were seen once. The sequence was collected from a male donor in good health and CMV-seronegative. Sequencing was performed on PBMCs.

The CDR3 DNA is TGTGCCAGCAGTCCCTCCGGGGGTAACTATGGCTACACCTTC. Its translation: CASSPSGGNYGYTF. The gene calls are TRBV28 and TRBJ1-2, with D possibly matching TRBD1 (5 bases). Germline CDR1 is MDHEN and CDR2 is SYDVKM. The CDR3 covers 14 residues. The ends were cut back, 5 bases at V and 1 base at J, with 11 bases in the middle.